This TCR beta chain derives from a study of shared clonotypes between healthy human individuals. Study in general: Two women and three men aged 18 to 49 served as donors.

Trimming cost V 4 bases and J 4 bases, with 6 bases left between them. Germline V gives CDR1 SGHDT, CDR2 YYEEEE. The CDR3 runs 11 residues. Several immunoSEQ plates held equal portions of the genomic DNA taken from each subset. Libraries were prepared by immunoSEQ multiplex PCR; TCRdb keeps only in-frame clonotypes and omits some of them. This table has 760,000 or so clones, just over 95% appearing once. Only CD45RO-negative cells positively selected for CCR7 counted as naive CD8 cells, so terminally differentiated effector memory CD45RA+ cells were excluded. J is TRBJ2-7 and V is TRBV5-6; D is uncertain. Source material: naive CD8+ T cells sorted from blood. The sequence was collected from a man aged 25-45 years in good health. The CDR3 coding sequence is TGTGCCAGCAGCCAATCTTACGAGCAGTACTTC. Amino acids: CASSQSYEQYF.